Listed below are T cell receptor beta chains from one sample, sequenced in a study of cytomegalovirus exposure and HLA in healthy donors. TCRdb's table, derived via immunoSEQ multiplex PCR, lists solely in-frame clones and lacks some. The data show around 150,000 clones, with roughly 84% seen just once and roughly 2.2% held by the top ten. Material for sequencing was PBMCs. The receptors stem from a man younger than 35 in good health and CMV-seropositive. Both conserved end residues are part of each CDR3. A D gene is named only where the DNA matches it firmly.

v_gene	j_gene	d_gene	CDR3aa
TRBV2	TRBJ1-5	.	CASSTGSANQPQHF
TRBV7-9	TRBJ2-7	.	CASSWHSSYEQYF
TRBV14	TRBJ1-6	.	CASSQADYSPLHF
TRBV7-9	TRBJ2-7	.	CASVSGVDEQYF
TRBV30	TRBJ2-7	TRBD2	CASSGGPAEQYF
TRBV2	TRBJ2-7	.	CASSEAPYEQYF
TRBV7-6	TRBJ2-2	TRBD1	CASSLGTVNTGELFF
TRBV27	TRBJ1-4	.	CASSLWSDEKLFF
TRBV15	TRBJ1-6	TRBD1	CATSGGQGGNSPLHF
TRBV5-5	TRBJ2-7	TRBD1	CASSLGQGMEQYF
TRBV7-2	TRBJ2-6	.	CASSSGLSGANVLTF
TRBV5-1	TRBJ1-1	TRBD1	CASSLFGTGGSNTEAFF
TRBV6-5	TRBJ2-1	TRBD2	CASSLVSGVKYNEQFF
TRBV6-6	TRBJ1-1	TRBD1	CASSYRRDRGAEAFF
TRBV7-7	TRBJ2-1	TRBD2	CASSLLAGSYNEQFF
TRBV14	TRBJ1-1	.	CASSQGGPRENTEAFF
TRBV4-3	TRBJ1-2	TRBD1	CASSQSPTTGYGYTF
TRBV27	TRBJ1-1	.	CASSSGNTEAFF